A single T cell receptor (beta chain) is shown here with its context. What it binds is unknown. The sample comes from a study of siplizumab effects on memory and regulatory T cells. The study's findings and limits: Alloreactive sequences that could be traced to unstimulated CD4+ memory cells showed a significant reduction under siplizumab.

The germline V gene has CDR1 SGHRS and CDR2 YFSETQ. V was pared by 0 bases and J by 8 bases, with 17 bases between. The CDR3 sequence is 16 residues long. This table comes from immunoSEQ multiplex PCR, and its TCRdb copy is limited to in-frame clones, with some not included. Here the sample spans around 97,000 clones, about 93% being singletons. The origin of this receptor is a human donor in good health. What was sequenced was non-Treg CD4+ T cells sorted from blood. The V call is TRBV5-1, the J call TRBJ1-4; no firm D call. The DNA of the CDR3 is TGCGCCAGCAGCTTGGAGAGGGCCGCGGTGCAGGAAAAACTGTTTTTT. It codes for CASSLERAAVQEKLFF.